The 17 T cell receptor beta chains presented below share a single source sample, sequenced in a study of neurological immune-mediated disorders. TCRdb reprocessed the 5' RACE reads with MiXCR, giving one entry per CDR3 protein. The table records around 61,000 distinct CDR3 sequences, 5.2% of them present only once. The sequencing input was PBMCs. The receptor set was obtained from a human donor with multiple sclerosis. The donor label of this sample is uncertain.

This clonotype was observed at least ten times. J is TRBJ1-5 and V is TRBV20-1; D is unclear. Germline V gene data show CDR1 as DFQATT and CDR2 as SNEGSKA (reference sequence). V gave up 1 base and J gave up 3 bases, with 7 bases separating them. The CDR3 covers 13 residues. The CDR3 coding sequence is TGCAGTGCTAGAGGGCAGCACAATCAGCCCCAGCATTTT. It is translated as CSARGQHNQPQHF.

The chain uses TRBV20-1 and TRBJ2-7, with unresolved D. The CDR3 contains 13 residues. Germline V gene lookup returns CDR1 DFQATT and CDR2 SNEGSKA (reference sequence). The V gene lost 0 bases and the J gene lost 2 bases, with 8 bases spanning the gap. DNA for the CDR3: TGCAGTGCTAGAGATTATGAGGCCTACGAGCAGTACTTC. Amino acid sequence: CSARDYEAYEQYF.

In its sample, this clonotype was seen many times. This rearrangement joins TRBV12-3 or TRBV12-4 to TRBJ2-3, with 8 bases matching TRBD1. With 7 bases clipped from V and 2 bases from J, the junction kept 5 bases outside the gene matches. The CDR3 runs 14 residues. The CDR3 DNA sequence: TGTGCCAGCAATACGGGACAGGACACAGATACGCAGTATTTT. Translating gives CASNTGQDTDTQYF.

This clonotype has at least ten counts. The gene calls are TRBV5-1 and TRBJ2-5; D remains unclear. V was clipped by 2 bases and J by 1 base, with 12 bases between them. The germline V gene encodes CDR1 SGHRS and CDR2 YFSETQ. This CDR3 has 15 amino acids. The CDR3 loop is CASSLSPTTQETQYF. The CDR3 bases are TGCGCCAGCAGCTTAAGTCCCACCACCCAAGAGACCCAGTACTTC.

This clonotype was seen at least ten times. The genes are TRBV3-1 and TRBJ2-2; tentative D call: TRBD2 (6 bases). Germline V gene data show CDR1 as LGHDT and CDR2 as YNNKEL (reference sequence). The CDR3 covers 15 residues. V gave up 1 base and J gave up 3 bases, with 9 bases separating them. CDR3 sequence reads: CASSQVRGHTGELFF. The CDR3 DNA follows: TGTGCCAGCAGCCAAGTGCGGGGACACACCGGGGAGCTGTTTTTT.

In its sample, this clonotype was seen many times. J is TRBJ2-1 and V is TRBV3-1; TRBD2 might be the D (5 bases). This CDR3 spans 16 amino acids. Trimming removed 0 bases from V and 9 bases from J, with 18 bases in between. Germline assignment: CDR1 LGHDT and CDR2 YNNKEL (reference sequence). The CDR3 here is CASSQDQVLALGEQFF. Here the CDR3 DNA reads TGTGCCAGCAGCCAAGATCAGGTCCTAGCCTTGGGTGAGCAGTTCTTC.

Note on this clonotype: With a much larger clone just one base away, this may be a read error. The CDR3 is CASSLEDRCTDTQYF. CDR3 in DNA: TGCGCCAGCAGCCTGGAGGACAGGTGCACAGATACGCAGTATTTT. The chain joins TRBV5-1 to TRBJ2-3; 7 nucleotides agree with TRBD1. The CDR3 consists of 15 residues. CDR1 SGHRS and CDR2 YFSETQ come from the germline V gene. The ends lost 4 bases at V and 1 base at J; junction bases unmatched: 6.

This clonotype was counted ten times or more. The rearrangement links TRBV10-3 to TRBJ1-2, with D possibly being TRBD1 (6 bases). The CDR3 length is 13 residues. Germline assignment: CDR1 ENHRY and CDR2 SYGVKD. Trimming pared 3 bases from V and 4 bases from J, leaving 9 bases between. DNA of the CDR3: TGTGCCATCAGTGACGGACAGCCCTATGGCTACACCTTC. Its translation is CAISDGQPYGYTF.

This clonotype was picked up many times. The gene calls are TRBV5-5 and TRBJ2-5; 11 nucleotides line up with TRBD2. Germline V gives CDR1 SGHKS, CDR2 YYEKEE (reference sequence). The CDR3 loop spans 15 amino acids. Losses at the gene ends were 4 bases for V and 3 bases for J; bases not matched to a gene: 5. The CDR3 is CASSRGTSGEETQYF. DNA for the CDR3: TGTGCCAGCAGCCGCGGGACTAGCGGAGAAGAGACCCAGTACTTC.

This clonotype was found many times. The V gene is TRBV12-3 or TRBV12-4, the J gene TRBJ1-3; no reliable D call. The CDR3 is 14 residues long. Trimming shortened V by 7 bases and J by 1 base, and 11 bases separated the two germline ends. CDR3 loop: CASMPDPSGNTIYF. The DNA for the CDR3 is TGTGCCAGCATGCCGGACCCGTCTGGAAACACCATATATTTT.

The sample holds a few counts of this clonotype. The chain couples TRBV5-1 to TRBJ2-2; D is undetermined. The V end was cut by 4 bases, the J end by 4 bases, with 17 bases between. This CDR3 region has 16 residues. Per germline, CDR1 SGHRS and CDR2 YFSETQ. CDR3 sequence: CASSPRSPGSTGELFF. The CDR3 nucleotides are TGCGCCAGCAGCCCCCGTTCTCCGGGTAGCACCGGGGAGCTGTTTTTT.

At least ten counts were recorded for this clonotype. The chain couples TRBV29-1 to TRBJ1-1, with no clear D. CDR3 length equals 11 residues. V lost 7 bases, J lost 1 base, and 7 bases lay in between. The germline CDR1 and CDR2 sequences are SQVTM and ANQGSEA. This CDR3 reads CSARGNTEAFF. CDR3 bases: TGCAGCGCCCGGGGGAACACTGAAGCTTTCTTT.

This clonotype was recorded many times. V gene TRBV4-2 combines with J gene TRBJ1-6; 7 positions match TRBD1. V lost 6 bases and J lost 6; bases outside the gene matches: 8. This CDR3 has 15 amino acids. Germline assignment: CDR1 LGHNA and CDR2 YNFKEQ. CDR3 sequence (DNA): TGTGCCAGCAGTGACCGCAGGGGGAGTAATTCACCCCTCCACTTT. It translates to CASSDRRGSNSPLHF.

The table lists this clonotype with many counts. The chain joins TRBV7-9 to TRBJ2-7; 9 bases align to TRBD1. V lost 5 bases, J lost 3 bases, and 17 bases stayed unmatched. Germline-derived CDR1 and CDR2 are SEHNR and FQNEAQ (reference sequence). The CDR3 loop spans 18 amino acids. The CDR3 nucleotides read TGTGCCAGCAGCCAAGGTTGGACGGGGACAGGGATGGTCTACGAGCAGTACTTC. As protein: CASSQGWTGTGMVYEQYF. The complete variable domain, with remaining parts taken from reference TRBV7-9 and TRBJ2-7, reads DTGVSQNPRHKITKRGQNVTFRCDPISEHNRLYWYRQTLGQGPEFLTYFQNEAQLEKSRLLSDRFSAERPKGSFSTLEIQRTEQGDSAMYLCASSQGWTGTGMVYEQYFGPGTRLTVT.

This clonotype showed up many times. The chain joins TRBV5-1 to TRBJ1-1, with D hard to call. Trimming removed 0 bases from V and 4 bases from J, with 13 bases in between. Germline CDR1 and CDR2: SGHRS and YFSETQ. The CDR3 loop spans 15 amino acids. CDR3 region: CASSLVGEVATEAFF. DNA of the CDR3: TGCGCCAGCAGCTTGGTTGGGGAAGTGGCCACTGAAGCTTTCTTT. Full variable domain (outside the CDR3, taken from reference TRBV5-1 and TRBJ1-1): KAGVTQTPRYLIKTRGQQVTLSCSPISGHRSVSWYQQTPGQGLQFLFEYFSETQRNKGNFPGRFSGRQFSNSRSEMNVSTLELGDSALYLCASSLVGEVATEAFFGQGTRLTVV.

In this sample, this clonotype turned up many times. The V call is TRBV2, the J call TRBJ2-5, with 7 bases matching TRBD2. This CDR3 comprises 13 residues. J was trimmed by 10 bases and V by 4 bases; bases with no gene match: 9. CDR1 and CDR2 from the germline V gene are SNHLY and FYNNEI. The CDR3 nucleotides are TGTGCCAGCAGTGCCGGGACTATCGAGGGCCAGTACTTC. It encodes CASSAGTIEGQYF. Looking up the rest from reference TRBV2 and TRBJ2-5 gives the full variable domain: EPEVTQTPSHQVTQMGQEVILRCVPISNHLYFYWYRQILGQKVEFLVSFYNNEISEKSEIFDDQFSVERPDGSNFTLKIRSTKLEDSAMYFCASSAGTIEGQYFGPGTRLLVL.

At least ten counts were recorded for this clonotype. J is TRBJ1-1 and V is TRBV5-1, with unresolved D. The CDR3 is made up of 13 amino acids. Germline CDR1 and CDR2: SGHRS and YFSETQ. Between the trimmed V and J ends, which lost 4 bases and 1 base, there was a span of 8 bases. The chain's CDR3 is CASSLEANTEAFF. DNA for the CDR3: TGCGCCAGCAGCCTTGAGGCGAACACTGAAGCTTTCTTT.